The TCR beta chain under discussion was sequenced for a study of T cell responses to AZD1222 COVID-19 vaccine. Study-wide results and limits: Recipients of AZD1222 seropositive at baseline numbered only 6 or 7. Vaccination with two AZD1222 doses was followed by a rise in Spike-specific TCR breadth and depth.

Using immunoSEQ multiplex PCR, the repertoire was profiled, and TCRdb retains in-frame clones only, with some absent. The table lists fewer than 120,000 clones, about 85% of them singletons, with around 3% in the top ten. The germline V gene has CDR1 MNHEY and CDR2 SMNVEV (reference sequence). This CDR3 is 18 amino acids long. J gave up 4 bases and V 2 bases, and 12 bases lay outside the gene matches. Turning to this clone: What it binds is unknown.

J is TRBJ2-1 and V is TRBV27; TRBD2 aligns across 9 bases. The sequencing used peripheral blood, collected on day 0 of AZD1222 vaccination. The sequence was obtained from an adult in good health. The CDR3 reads CASSLMSWREGIYNEQFF. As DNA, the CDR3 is TGTGCCAGCAGTTTAATGAGTTGGCGGGAGGGCATTTACAATGAGCAGTTCTTC.